This T cell receptor beta chain was documented in a study of T cell responses to AZD1222 COVID-19 vaccine. Turning to the study itself: The study pooled second doses at about 4 or about 12 weeks. General study findings and limits: Among the donors, most were white British and more were female, and clonal diversity was possibly underestimated. Spike was spanned by vaccine-associated CD4 TCRs, with dominance at 160-218 and 743-854. Reportedly, nearly half the spike-specific TCRs target unmutated variant regions.

This clone occurred once. Its antigen is currently unknown. Assay used: immunoSEQ multiplex PCR; TCRdb lists only in-frame clones, some missing. The sample holds around 200,000 clones, approximately 91% seen once. The CDR3 sequence is 17 residues long. Unmatched junction bases numbered 5, after V lost 0 bases and J lost 4 bases. Germline V gives CDR1 MRHNA, CDR2 SNTAGT. The TCR comes from an adult in good health. This chain links TRBV6-4 with TRBJ1-6, with TRBD1 matching 8 bases. This sample comprised peripheral blood, obtained on day 0 of AZD1222 vaccination. This chain's CDR3 is CASSDSGTGKYNSPLHF. The CDR3 DNA sequence: TGTGCCAGCAGTGACTCTGGGACAGGTAAATATAATTCACCCCTCCACTTT.